Listed below are T cell receptor beta chains from one sample, sequenced in a study of T cell repertoires in cytomegalovirus infection. One entry per CDR3 protein results from TCRdb running MiXCR on the reads. The sample includes about 110,000 distinct CDR3 sequences, roughly a tenth of them seen just once. Antigens for these TCRs are unknown. The sample comprised PBMCs, sequenced either directly or after in vitro stimulation (not recorded which). Receptor source: a human donor in good health (CMV status not recorded). Some clones in this sample may be carry-over from other donors' samples. CDR3s include the opening cysteine and the closing phenylalanine or tryptophan. Each record gives: J gene, D gene, V gene, clone size, CDR3 protein, CDR3 DNA. The D gene is left open where the match is weak. Only some rows state a clone size, as once, few, many or a class for expanded clones.

J: TRBJ2-1
D: TRBD2
V: TRBV6-5
size: few
CDR3: CASNLAGVNEQFF
DNA: TGTGCCTCCAACCTAGCGGGAGTAAATGAGCAGTTCTTC

J: TRBJ1-1
D: TRBD1
V: TRBV6-5
size: .
CDR3: CASSRGQGFYAFF
DNA: TGTGCCAGCAGCCGTGGACAGGGGTTTTATGCTTTCTTT

J: TRBJ1-5
D: TRBD1
V: TRBV20-1
size: few
CDR3: CSARDRRRQGGAQPQHF
DNA: TGCAGTGCTAGAGATCGTCGGCGTCAGGGGGGTGCTCAGCCCCAGCATTTT

J: TRBJ2-1
D: TRBD2
V: TRBV11-2
size: once
CDR3: CASSFGLAGRNEQFF
DNA: TGTGCCAGCAGCTTTGGACTAGCGGGTAGGAATGAGCAGTTCTTC

J: TRBJ2-5
D: .
V: TRBV7-2
size: few
CDR3: CASSLGTFQETQYF
DNA: TGTGCCAGCAGCTTAGGGACTTTCCAAGAGACCCAGTACTTC

J: TRBJ1-2
D: .
V: TRBV19
size: many
CDR3: CASSISDTYYGYTF
DNA: TGTGCCAGTAGTATTTCGGACACTTACTATGGCTACACCTTC

J: TRBJ2-3
D: .
V: TRBV7-2
size: .
CDR3: CASSRSGTNPDTQYF
DNA: TGTGCCAGCAGCCGATCCGGGACCAACCCAGATACGCAGTATTTT

J: TRBJ2-5
D: TRBD2
V: TRBV4-1
size: few
CDR3: CASSQDIGRGQETQYF
DNA: TGCGCCAGCAGCCAAGACATCGGGAGGGGGCAAGAGACCCAGTACTTC

J: TRBJ1-3
D: .
V: TRBV30
size: .
CDR3: CAWSSWGLSSGNTIYF
DNA: TGTGCCTGGAGTTCCTGGGGCCTAAGCTCTGGAAACACCATATATTTT

J: TRBJ2-1
D: .
V: TRBV5-6
size: .
CDR3: CASSLPGAPYNEQFF
DNA: TGTGCCAGCAGCCTTCCAGGGGCCCCCTACAATGAGCAGTTCTTC

J: TRBJ2-6
D: .
V: TRBV6-2/TRBV6-3
size: few
CDR3: CASSYSEIRASGANVLTF
DNA: TGTGCCAGCAGTTACTCAGAGATAAGGGCCTCTGGGGCCAACGTCCTGACTTTC

J: TRBJ2-1
D: TRBD2
V: TRBV7-2
size: many
CDR3: CASSSSLAGGRYNEQFF
DNA: TGTGCCAGCAGCTCCTCTCTAGCGGGAGGACGATACAATGAGCAGTTCTTC

J: TRBJ2-5
D: .
V: TRBV7-6
size: .
CDR3: CASSLPQGGLRETQYF
DNA: TGTGCCAGCAGCCTCCCTCAGGGGGGACTTCGGGAGACCCAGTACTTC

J: TRBJ2-7
D: .
V: TRBV6-6
size: many
CDR3: CASRQGGVGYEQYF
DNA: TGTGCCAGCAGGCAAGGGGGGGTAGGATACGAGCAGTACTTC

J: TRBJ2-3
D: TRBD1
V: TRBV19
size: few
CDR3: CASNRQGVSDTQYF
DNA: TGTGCCAGTAACCGACAGGGGGTGTCAGATACGCAGTATTTT

J: TRBJ2-1
D: .
V: TRBV4-1
size: few
CDR3: CASSRNPLAGGLDEQFF
DNA: TGCGCCAGCAGCCGAAACCCACTAGCAGGGGGGCTGGATGAGCAGTTCTTC

J: TRBJ1-5
D: TRBD1
V: TRBV7-8
size: many
CDR3: CASSSSGTGGQPQHF
DNA: TGTGCCAGCAGCTCCTCCGGGACAGGAGGACAGCCCCAGCATTTT

J: TRBJ1-5
D: .
V: TRBV12-3/TRBV12-4
size: .
CDR3: CASSLNGQPQHF
DNA: TGTGCCAGCAGCCTCAATGGACAGCCCCAGCATTTT

J: TRBJ2-1
D: TRBD2
V: TRBV5-1
size: few
CDR3: CASSYLAGINNEQFF
DNA: TGCGCCAGCAGCTACCTAGCGGGGATTAACAATGAGCAGTTCTTC

J: TRBJ2-7
D: TRBD2
V: TRBV7-9
size: .
CDR3: CASSNIAGEAEQYF
DNA: TGTGCCAGCAGCAACATAGCGGGAGAAGCCGAGCAGTACTTC

J: TRBJ2-1
D: .
V: TRBV6-2/TRBV6-3
size: .
CDR3: CASNGGGILNRGEEQFF
DNA: TGTGCCAGCAACGGAGGAGGGATTCTGAACAGGGGAGAAGAGCAGTTCTTC

J: TRBJ1-1
D: .
V: TRBV7-2
size: many
CDR3: CASSLMSGGNTEAFF
DNA: TGTGCCAGCAGCTTAATGTCTGGGGGTAACACTGAAGCTTTCTTT

J: TRBJ1-3
D: .
V: TRBV2
size: .
CDR3: CASSEARGAGGNTIYF
DNA: TGTGCCAGCAGTGAAGCGAGGGGGGCAGGTGGAAACACCATATATTTT

J: TRBJ2-3
D: .
V: TRBV7-9
size: many
CDR3: CASSPPERTQYF
DNA: TGTGCCAGCAGCCCTCCCGAGCGTACGCAGTATTTT

J: TRBJ2-5
D: .
V: TRBV12-3/TRBV12-4
size: few
CDR3: CASRTGYQETQYF
DNA: TGTGCCAGCAGGACAGGATACCAAGAGACCCAGTACTTC

J: TRBJ1-2
D: .
V: TRBV11-2
size: .
CDR3: CASSLLAGEGYTF
DNA: TGTGCCAGCAGCTTACTTGCAGGGGAGGGCTACACCTTC

J: TRBJ2-2
D: TRBD1
V: TRBV24-1
size: many
CDR3: CATSDTGQLSTYTGELFF
DNA: TGTGCCACCAGTGACACGGGACAGCTATCGACCTACACCGGGGAGCTGTTTTTT

J: TRBJ2-7
D: TRBD1
V: TRBV7-2
size: many
CDR3: CASSGGTGWSASYEQYF
DNA: TGTGCCAGCAGCGGGGGGACAGGATGGTCCGCCTCCTACGAGCAGTACTTC

J: TRBJ2-3
D: .
V: TRBV6-5
size: few
CDR3: CASNRLGATDTQYF
DNA: TGTGCCAGCAACCGACTGGGGGCCACAGATACGCAGTATTTT

J: TRBJ2-2
D: .
V: TRBV28
size: many
CDR3: CASSLWGSGNTGELFF
DNA: TGTGCCAGCAGTTTATGGGGTAGCGGGAACACCGGGGAGCTGTTTTTT

J: TRBJ1-4
D: TRBD1
V: TRBV2
size: .
CDR3: CAAGTEPEKLFF
DNA: TGTGCAGCCGGGACAGAGCCGGAAAAACTGTTTTTT

J: TRBJ2-1
D: TRBD2
V: TRBV4-3
size: few
CDR3: CASSQDFLAGNIYNEQFF
DNA: TGCGCCAGCAGCCAAGATTTCCTAGCGGGGAACATATACAATGAGCAGTTCTTC

J: TRBJ1-2
D: TRBD1
V: TRBV19
size: many
CDR3: CASSRDRGNYGYTF
DNA: TGTGCCAGTAGCAGGGACAGGGGGAACTATGGCTACACCTTC

J: TRBJ2-1
D: .
V: TRBV12-3/TRBV12-4
size: .
CDR3: CASSLAIDEQFF
DNA: TGTGCCAGCAGTTTAGCTATAGATGAGCAGTTCTTC

J: TRBJ1-4
D: .
V: TRBV24-1
size: .
CDR3: CATGDLGKLFF
DNA: TGTGCCACCGGGGATCTGGGAAAACTGTTTTTT

J: TRBJ1-2
D: .
V: TRBV19
size: many
CDR3: CASSTSRGSGGYTF
DNA: TGTGCCAGTAGTACCTCCAGGGGTTCAGGAGGCTACACCTTC

J: TRBJ1-5
D: .
V: TRBV28
size: many
CDR3: CASGINNQPQHF
DNA: TGTGCCAGCGGAATAAACAATCAGCCCCAGCATTTT

J: TRBJ2-2
D: TRBD2
V: TRBV20-1
size: few
CDR3: CSARGAGSTGELFF
DNA: TGCAGTGCTAGAGGAGCGGGAAGCACCGGGGAGCTGTTTTTT